This T cell receptor (beta chain) is from a study of blood T cell repertoires in COVID-19. Across the study: From T cells, B-cell-depleted T cells, or PBMCs came the material, which was cDNA or gDNA.

In the original workflow: Cell counts per sample came from amplifying reference gene primers. Using immunoSEQ multiplex PCR, the repertoire was profiled, and TCRdb retains in-frame clones only, with some absent. V, J and clone size are taken as reported in that table, and D and trimming were inferred from the DNA itself. The sample has approximately 170,000 clones, roughly four fifths seen once; the top ten hold more than 7.5%. The receptor was isolated from a woman between 65 and 79 years old with COVID-19, enrolled during active disease. The sequenced sample was peripheral blood.

DNA of the CDR3: TGTGCCAGCAGCTTAGGAGGGACAGGGGCGCCTTCTGGAAACACCATATATTTT. Amino acid sequence: CASSLGGTGAPSGNTIYF. This sequence joins TRBV11-2 and TRBJ1-3; 10 nucleotides match TRBD1. The CDR3 totals 18 residues. V trimming: 1 base; J trimming: 1 base; junction bases outside the gene matches: 7. Germline V gene lookup returns CDR1 SGHAT and CDR2 FQNNGV.